This TCR beta chain is from a study of control samples from healthy donors and cancer patients. Only in-frame clones appear in the TCRdb table, and some are missing; sequencing was by immunoSEQ multiplex PCR. The sample contains some 120,000 clones, about 93% of which appear only once. In its sample, this clone was seen once. CDR3 length: 15 amino acids. Germline CDR1 is MNHEY and CDR2 is SVGEGT. Trimming removed 6 bases from V and 0 bases from J; junction bases left unmatched: 5. This TCR was recovered from a man aged 45 to 65 with head and neck cancer. Sequenced material: PBMCs. This rearrangement joins TRBV6-2 or TRBV6-3 to TRBJ1-5, with 7 bases lining up with TRBD1. The chain's CDR3 is CASSLGTVSNQPQHF. CDR3 in DNA: TGTGCCAGCAGCCTGGGGACAGTTAGCAATCAGCCCCAGCATTTT.